One sample yielded the 8 T cell receptor beta chains listed below, sequenced in a study of somatic mutations in cytotoxic T cells in rheumatoid arthritis. Method: immunoSEQ multiplex PCR; TCRdb's copy keeps in-frame clones and lacks some. Of around 15,000 clones in the sample, about 80% are singletons; the top ten hold roughly 20%. Sequencing was performed on CD8+ T cells sorted from blood. The source is an adult with rheumatoid arthritis.

The chain has TRBV28 and TRBJ2-1, with D perhaps matching TRBD1 or TRBD2 (6 bases each). Germline CDR1 reads MDHEN; CDR2 reads SYDVKM. The CDR3 has 12 amino acids. Trimming left V 6 bases short and J 8 bases short, with 11 bases between. The CDR3 sequence is CASSLGGHEQFF. The CDR3, as DNA: TGTGCCAGCAGCCTAGGGGGGCATGAGCAGTTCTTC.

V and J are TRBV5-6 and TRBJ1-1; D is perhaps TRBD1 (6 bases). Trimming removed 4 bases from V and 4 bases from J, with 20 bases in between. The germline CDR1 and CDR2 sequences are SGHDT and YYEEEE. The length of the CDR3 is 16 residues. The CDR3 spells CASSPLGGIDVTEAFF. The CDR3, as DNA: TGTGCCAGCAGCCCTCTGGGGGGCATTGATGTCACTGAAGCTTTCTTT.

V and J are TRBV28 and TRBJ1-5; perhaps TRBD1 as D (5 bases). The CDR3 contains 14 residues. Germline V CDR1 and CDR2: MDHEN, SYDVKM. Trimming removed 6 bases from V and 4 bases from J, with 13 bases in between. As DNA, the CDR3 is TGTGCCAGCAGCTCAGGGTGGGGGAATCAGCCCCAGCATTTT. Translating gives CASSSGWGNQPQHF.

The chain joins TRBV15 to TRBJ2-1, with a tentative D call TRBD2 (5 bases). V was clipped by 0 bases and J by 6 bases, with 12 bases between them. Germline CDR1 LNHNV, CDR2 YYDKDF (reference sequence). The length of the CDR3 is 15 residues. The CDR3 spells CATSRDRGLLNEQFF. The DNA of the CDR3 is TGTGCCACCAGCAGAGATCGCGGACTTCTCAATGAGCAGTTCTTC.

The J gene is TRBJ2-7, the V gene TRBV5-1; D is perhaps TRBD2 (7 bases). Germline CDR1 reads SGHRS; CDR2 reads YFSETQ. V gave up 0 bases and J gave up 6 bases, with 13 bases separating them. This CDR3 comprises 14 residues. The CDR3 here is CASSLEGGGREQYF. The CDR3 region has the DNA TGCGCCAGCAGCTTGGAGGGGGGGGGTCGCGAGCAGTACTTC.

In its sample, this clone was seen once. The chain uses TRBV6-5 and TRBJ2-1; perhaps D is TRBD1 or TRBD2 (6 bases each). V gave up 5 bases and J gave up 7 bases, with 18 bases separating them. Germline assignment: CDR1 MNHEY and CDR2 SVGAGI. The CDR3 runs to 15 residues. The CDR3 sequence is CASSPSGAQRNEQFF. CDR3 bases: TGTGCCAGCAGTCCTTCGGGGGCCCAAAGGAATGAGCAGTTCTTC.

In its sample, this clone was seen a few times. The chain carries TRBV19 and TRBJ1-5; D uncertain. The germline V gene encodes CDR1 LNHDA and CDR2 SQIVND (reference sequence). The V end lost 3 bases, the J end lost 0 bases, and 9 bases lay between the germline ends. CDR3 length: 15 residues. CDR3 sequence reads: CASSMDLFSNQPQHF. The CDR3 bases are TGTGCCAGTAGTATGGACCTTTTTAGCAATCAGCCCCAGCATTTT.

The chain is built from TRBV18 and TRBJ1-3; tentative D call: TRBD1 (6 bases). The CDR3 is made up of 15 amino acids. The V and J ends lost 6 bases and 0 bases respectively, with 12 bases between them. Germline V lookup: CDR1 KGHSH, CDR2 LQKENI. The CDR3 protein is CASSPSRGSGNTIYF. The CDR3 DNA reads as TGTGCCAGCTCCCCTTCCAGGGGCTCTGGAAACACCATATATTTT.